The clone carrying this TCR beta chain appeared a few times. Its antigen is unidentified. The TCR beta cDNA libraries contained unique molecular identifiers. The yield from about 1 to 10 million T cells was roughly 500,000 cDNA molecules in total. TCRdb processed the PCR reads anew with MiXCR; each CDR3 protein has one entry. The table has about 770,000 distinct CDR3 sequences, under 60% seen once. This entry is derived from a study of post-analysis software for immune sequencing data. Overall study: Disease courses included relapsing-remitting, secondary progressive and progressive-relapsing multiple sclerosis. Study-wide points: Included in a set of roughly five TRBV segments more frequent in patients than controls were TRBV5-6, TRBV5-1 and TRBV20-1.

CDR1 SGDLS and CDR2 YYNGEE come from the germline V gene. V shed 7 bases and J shed 0 bases, with 11 bases lying between them. There are 15 residues in the CDR3. The chain links TRBV9 to TRBJ2-6, with D unclear. The TCR comes from a girl aged 5 to 17 with multiple sclerosis. The sequencing input was blood. CDR3 DNA: TGTGCCAGCGATTGGCCGGGCTCTGGGGCCAACGTCCTGACTTTC. Translated, it gives CASDWPGSGANVLTF.